This is a list of T cell receptor beta chains from one sample in a study of blood T cell repertoires in COVID-19. The table came from immunoSEQ multiplex PCR; TCRdb's copy has only in-frame clones and leaves some out. The sample includes approximately 280,000 clones, approximately 85% of them seen just once. The specimen was peripheral blood. The receptor set was obtained from a man aged 50 to 59 with active or convalescent COVID-19. The CDR3 runs from the conserved cysteine through the conserved F or W. A D gene is named only where the DNA matches it firmly. The size entry is marked missing in some rows and otherwise reads once, few, many or a size class.

V	size	D	J	CDR3	DNA
TRBV19	-	-	TRBJ1-1	CAVYRAGNTEAFF	TGTGCCGTCTACAGGGCGGGGAACACTGAAGCTTTCTTT
TRBV12-5	-	TRBD1	TRBJ1-6	CASGGQGSSSPLHF	TGTGCTAGTGGTGGACAGGGGTCGAGTTCACCCCTCCACTTT
TRBV7-2	-	TRBD1	TRBJ2-7	CASSPPGQLSYEQYF	TGTGCCAGCAGCCCCCCGGGACAGCTATCCTACGAGCAGTACTTC
TRBV30	-	-	TRBJ2-7	CAWSPGRQQYF	TGTGCCTGGAGTCCGGGTCGGCAGCAGTACTTC
TRBV14	-	TRBD1	TRBJ1-1	CASSQKQGATEAFF	TGTGCCAGCAGCCAAAAACAGGGGGCAACTGAAGCTTTCTTT
TRBV7-2	-	-	TRBJ1-2	CASSKEQQALYGYTF	TGTGCCAGCAGCAAGGAGCAACAGGCCCTCTATGGCTACACCTTC
TRBV5-6	-	-	TRBJ1-5	CASSLFRGGGNQPQHF	TGTGCCAGCAGCTTGTTCCGCGGGGGAGGAAATCAGCCCCAGCATTTT
TRBV7-2	-	-	TRBJ1-2	CASSLSRDYGYTF	TGTGCCAGCAGCTTGTCGAGGGACTATGGCTACACCTTC
TRBV28	-	TRBD1	TRBJ1-2	CASSPLGTGNYGYTF	TGTGCCAGCAGCCCCCTGGGGACAGGCAACTATGGCTACACCTTC
TRBV19	-	-	TRBJ1-2	CASSMDWNNYGYTF	TGTGCCAGTAGTATGGACTGGAATAACTATGGCTACACCTTC
TRBV19	-	TRBD1	TRBJ1-1	CATRQGAMNTEAFF	TGTGCCACCCGACAGGGGGCCATGAACACTGAAGCTTTCTTT
TRBV28	-	TRBD2	TRBJ2-7	CASTDPGRVGTSSYEQYF	TGTGCCAGCACTGATCCGGGCCGGGTAGGGACTAGCTCCTACGAGCAGTACTTC
TRBV15	-	-	TRBJ2-2	CATSSLLGTGELFF	TGTGCCACCAGCAGCCTACTAGGGACCGGGGAGCTGTTTTTT
TRBV5-1	-	TRBD2	TRBJ2-3	CASNTGLAPSTDTQYF	TGCGCCAGCAACACCGGACTAGCTCCGAGCACAGATACGCAGTATTTT
TRBV25-1	-	TRBD1	TRBJ2-7	CASVAGTGVHEQYF	TGTGCCAGCGTAGCCGGGACAGGGGTGCACGAGCAGTACTTC
TRBV3-1/TRBV3-2	-	TRBD2	TRBJ2-1	CASSYSGARRYNEQFF	TGTGCCAGCAGTTATAGCGGGGCCAGACGATACAATGAGCAGTTCTTC
TRBV25-1	-	-	TRBJ1-4	CASSGRTWINEKLFF	TGTGCCAGCAGTGGAAGGACATGGATTAATGAAAAACTGTTTTTT
TRBV5-5	-	TRBD1	TRBJ1-4	CASSWYSGTEKTSNEKLFF	TGTGCCAGCAGCTGGTACTCTGGGACAGAGAAAACAAGTAATGAAAAACTGTTTTTT
TRBV2	-	-	TRBJ2-2	CASSGTTRRTGELFF	TGTGCCAGCAGCGGGACAACTCGTCGCACCGGGGAGCTGTTTTTT
TRBV28	-	TRBD2	TRBJ2-1	CASSRGLATYNEQFF	TGTGCCAGCAGCAGGGGACTAGCGACCTACAATGAGCAGTTCTTC
TRBV4-2	-	-	TRBJ2-1	CASSQEGPLQRLNEQFF	TGTGCCAGCAGCCAAGAGGGGCCCCTCCAGCGACTCAATGAGCAGTTCTTC
TRBV4-2	few	TRBD1	TRBJ1-1	CASSPIPGTASEAFF	TGTGCCAGCAGCCCGATCCCGGGGACAGCCTCTGAAGCTTTCTTT
TRBV11-2	-	-	TRBJ2-5	CASSLDRETQYF	TGTGCCAGCAGCTTAGATCGAGAGACCCAGTACTTC
TRBV9	-	-	TRBJ2-5	CASSVAGTTETQYF	TGTGCCAGCAGCGTTGCCGGGACAACAGAGACCCAGTACTTC
TRBV14	-	TRBD2	TRBJ2-1	CASSPGLAGGYNEQFF	TGTGCCAGCAGCCCGGGTCTAGCGGGAGGGTATAATGAGCAGTTCTTC
TRBV30	once	-	TRBJ1-2	CAWSVLEKGGLF	TGTGCCTGGAGTGTACTGGAGAAGGGCGGACTCTTC
TRBV24-1	-	-	TRBJ2-1	CATSEGPYNEQFF	TGTGCCACCAGTGAGGGCCCATACAATGAGCAGTTCTTC
TRBV5-6	few	TRBD1	TRBJ1-2	CASSLGDRGFYGYTF	TGTGCCAGCAGCTTGGGGGACAGGGGTTTCTATGGCTACACCTTC
TRBV29-1	-	-	TRBJ2-7	CSVVGDSYYEQYF	TGCAGCGTTGTAGGAGACAGTTATTACGAGCAGTACTTC
TRBV5-1	-	TRBD1	TRBJ2-7	CASSPDRVAYEQYF	TGCGCCAGCAGCCCCGACAGGGTCGCCTACGAGCAGTACTTC
TRBV6-6	-	TRBD2	TRBJ2-1	CASMALAGGGEQFF	TGTGCCAGCATGGCACTAGCGGGAGGGGGCGAGCAGTTCTTC
TRBV2	-	-	TRBJ1-2	CASRVQVGDGYTF	TGTGCCAGCAGGGTACAGGTTGGGGATGGCTACACCTTC
TRBV19	-	TRBD1	TRBJ1-1	CASTLAGGTEAFF	TGTGCCAGTACCTTGGCAGGGGGCACTGAAGCTTTCTTT
TRBV21-1	-	-	TRBJ2-7	CASSIRLEGVTGGYGYEQYF	TGTGCCAGCAGCATAAGGCTAGAAGGGGTCACGGGGGGTTACGGTTACGAGCAGTACTTC
TRBV7-6	-	TRBD2	TRBJ2-2	CASSSRGSETGELFF	TGTGCCAGCAGCTCTCGCGGGAGCGAGACCGGGGAGCTGTTTTTT
TRBV5-1	few	TRBD2	TRBJ2-3	CASSLTSGRVFADTQYF	TGCGCCAGCAGCTTGACTAGCGGGAGGGTTTTCGCAGATACGCAGTATTTT
TRBV5-1	few	-	TRBJ2-3	CASSLKREFGLTDTQYF	TGCGCCAGCAGCTTGAAGAGGGAGTTCGGCCTCACAGATACGCAGTATTTT
TRBV20-1	once	-	TRBJ2-1	CSGSEGHEQFF	TGCAGTGGATCGGAGGGCCATGAGCAGTTCTTC
TRBV6-1	-	-	TRBJ2-4	CASSEDRENIQYF	TGTGCCAGCAGTGAGGACAGAGAAAACATTCAGTACTTC
TRBV29-1	-	TRBD2	TRBJ2-1	CSVEVTSGLYNEQFF	TGCAGCGTTGAAGTCACTAGCGGCCTATACAATGAGCAGTTCTTC
TRBV19	-	TRBD2	TRBJ2-1	CASSTGLAGDGEQFF	TGTGCCAGTAGTACCGGACTAGCGGGAGACGGTGAGCAGTTCTTC
TRBV6-5	-	TRBD2	TRBJ2-5	CASSSPRSGSGGTQYF	TGTGCCAGCAGTTCCCCCCGTAGCGGGAGCGGCGGGACCCAGTACTTC
TRBV19	-	-	TRBJ1-2	CASSPGAYGYTF	TGTGCCAGTAGTCCAGGGGCTTATGGCTACACCTTC
TRBV5-4	-	-	TRBJ2-7	CASSLGSDPAVYEQYF	TGTGCCAGCAGCTTGGGTAGCGACCCAGCCGTCTACGAGCAGTACTTC
TRBV5-1	-	-	TRBJ2-1	CASSLADAYGLSSYNEQFF	TGCGCCAGCAGCTTAGCCGACGCTTACGGACTCAGCTCCTACAATGAGCAGTTCTTC
TRBV5-6	-	TRBD1	TRBJ1-4	CASSLQGAWREKLFF	TGTGCCAGCAGTTTACAGGGGGCTTGGCGGGAAAAACTGTTTTTT
TRBV5-1	-	TRBD2	TRBJ2-3	CASSSRTSGVTDTQYF	TGCGCCAGCAGCTCCCGGACTAGCGGGGTAACAGATACGCAGTATTTT
TRBV7-2	-	TRBD2	TRBJ2-1	CASSPGTSVYNEQFF	TGTGCCAGCAGCCCCGGGACTAGCGTCTACAATGAGCAGTTCTTC
TRBV19	few	-	TRBJ2-6	CAGTNRAGANVLTF	TGTGCCGGGACCAACAGGGCTGGGGCCAACGTCCTGACTTTC
TRBV19	-	-	TRBJ1-2	CASRVGEGRLYGYTF	TGTGCCAGTAGGGTCGGGGAGGGACGGCTCTATGGCTACACCTTC
TRBV21-1	-	-	TRBJ2-7	CASMTGQGARESNEQYF	TGTGCCAGCATGACGGGACAGGGGGCGCGGGAGTCCAACGAGCAGTACTTC
TRBV6-5	-	TRBD2	TRBJ2-1	CASSRTSGRDEQFF	TGTGCCAGCAGCCGGACTAGCGGGAGGGATGAGCAGTTCTTC
TRBV6-5	-	TRBD1	TRBJ2-1	CASSTGAGSYNEQFF	TGTGCCAGCTCTACAGGGGCCGGCTCCTACAATGAGCAGTTCTTC
TRBV28	-	TRBD1	TRBJ2-7	CASSHGTGGPYEQYF	TGTGCCAGCAGTCACGGGACAGGGGGGCCCTACGAGCAGTACTTC
TRBV18	-	TRBD1	TRBJ1-1	CASSLGQGGRNTEAFF	TGTGCCAGCTCACTCGGACAGGGAGGGAGGAACACTGAAGCTTTCTTT
TRBV25-1	-	-	TRBJ1-3	CASSPDRTSGNTIYF	TGTGCCAGCAGTCCCGACAGGACCTCTGGAAACACCATATATTTT
TRBV28	-	-	TRBJ1-6	CASSSGQRNSPLHF	TGTGCCAGCAGTTCCGGACAGCGAAATTCACCCCTCCACTTT
TRBV18	-	-	TRBJ2-3	CASSPKTGFTDTQYF	TGTGCCAGCTCACCTAAAACGGGTTTCACAGATACGCAGTATTTT
TRBV7-3	few	TRBD1	TRBJ1-6	CASSFTGTDNSPLHF	TGTGCCAGCAGCTTCACCGGGACAGATAATTCACCCCTCCACTTT
TRBV7-6	-	TRBD2	TRBJ2-7	CASSPKTRGLAAFGAYEQYF	TGTGCCAGCAGCCCCAAGACGCGGGGACTAGCGGCCTTTGGGGCCTACGAGCAGTACTTC